This T cell receptor (beta chain) was captured in a study of blood T cell repertoires in COVID-19. Looking at the study overall: Samples came from the United States, Italy and Spain, spanning acute and convalescent COVID-19. From T cells, B-cell-depleted T cells, or PBMCs came the material, which was cDNA or gDNA.

Per the original data handling: Reference gene primer amplification yielded estimated nucleated cell counts. The table came from immunoSEQ multiplex PCR; TCRdb's copy has only in-frame clones and leaves some out. Clone size and the V and J calls come from that table; the DNA yielded D and trimming. The top ten hold approximately 1.5% of the sample, which has 270,000 or so clones, around 84% seen once. Those enrolled in Seattle joined during active infection and were followed longitudinally afterward. V was clipped by 0 bases and J by 7 bases, with 4 bases between them. This CDR3 region has 12 residues. Looked up from germline, CDR1 is SGHNT and CDR2 is YYREEE (reference sequence).

This rearrangement joins TRBV5-4 to TRBJ1-4; D uncertain. The sample consisted of peripheral blood. The source is a human donor with COVID-19, enrolled during active disease. The donor label of this sample is uncertain. The chain's CDR3 is CASSLAGEKLFF. The CDR3 nucleotides are TGTGCCAGCAGCTTGGCCGGTGAAAAACTGTTTTTT. The full variable domain, its missing parts supplied by reference TRBV5-4 and TRBJ1-4, is ETGVTQSPTHLIKTRGQQVTLRCSSQSGHNTVSWYQQALGQGPQFIFQYYREEENGRGNFPPRFSGLQFPNYSSELNVNALELDDSALYLCASSLAGEKLFFGSGTQLSVL.